A selection of T cell receptor beta chains follows, all from one sample in a study of cytomegalovirus exposure and HLA in healthy donors. The table came from immunoSEQ multiplex PCR; TCRdb's copy has only in-frame clones and leaves some out. The top ten clones hold around 2% of a sample with 130,000 or so clones, 61% of them seen once. Sequenced input: PBMCs. These receptors were obtained from a male donor in good health and CMV-seronegative. Both conserved end residues are part of each CDR3. The order of the fields is V gene, J gene, clone size, D gene, CDR3 DNA, CDR3 protein. A D gene is named only where the DNA matches it firmly. Where a row states a size, it is once, few, many or the class of an expanded clone; other rows omit it.

V: TRBV5-6; J: TRBJ1-1; size: -; D: -; DNA: TGTGCCAGCAGCCCGGAGGGGGGGTATCCTGAAGCTTTCTTT; CDR3: CASSPEGGYPEAFF
V: TRBV5-1; J: TRBJ1-4; size: once; D: TRBD1; DNA: TGCGCCAGCAGCACCGGGGACAGGGGGCGCCGTAAACTGTTTTTT; CDR3: CASSTGDRGRRKLFF
V: TRBV7-9; J: TRBJ1-1; size: -; D: -; DNA: TGTGCCAGCAGCTTAGATGGCAGGGTTGAAGCTTTCTTT; CDR3: CASSLDGRVEAFF
V: TRBV18; J: TRBJ1-5; size: -; D: -; DNA: TGTGCCAGCTCACTACAGGCCAGGGATCAGCCCCAGCATTTT; CDR3: CASSLQARDQPQHF
V: TRBV7-3; J: TRBJ2-1; size: few; D: TRBD2; DNA: TGTGCCAGCAGCTTACAAGCGGGGGTGCTCAATGAGCAGTTCTTC; CDR3: CASSLQAGVLNEQFF
V: TRBV5-4; J: TRBJ2-7; size: few; D: TRBD1; DNA: TGTGCCAGCAGCATGGACAGGGGCCACGAGCAGTACTTC; CDR3: CASSMDRGHEQYF
V: TRBV20-1; J: TRBJ1-2; size: once; D: -; DNA: TGCAGTGCCACAGCGGGGGCGGGCTACACCTTC; CDR3: CSATAGAGYTF
V: TRBV7-8; J: TRBJ2-1; size: -; D: -; DNA: TGTGCCAGCAGCTTGTTCAGCTACAATGAGCAGTTCTTC; CDR3: CASSLFSYNEQFF
V: TRBV21-1; J: TRBJ1-1; size: -; D: -; DNA: TGTGCCAGAGACAAGAACACTGAAGCTTTCTTT; CDR3: CARDKNTEAFF
V: TRBV2; J: TRBJ2-5; size: -; D: -; DNA: TGTGCCAGCAGTGAGGGGCAGGTGGGGGGGACCCAGTACTTC; CDR3: CASSEGQVGGTQYF
V: TRBV5-4; J: TRBJ2-1; size: -; D: -; DNA: TGTGCCAGCAGCCCCAACTACAATGAGCAGTTCTTC; CDR3: CASSPNYNEQFF
V: TRBV7-3; J: TRBJ1-2; size: -; D: -; DNA: TGTGCCAGCAGCCCGAGGGGAGGTTTGGGTGGCTACACCTTC; CDR3: CASSPRGGLGGYTF
V: TRBV6-1; J: TRBJ2-5; size: -; D: TRBD2; DNA: TGTGCCAGCAAGCGGGGGACTCCCCAAGAGACCCAGTACTTC; CDR3: CASKRGTPQETQYF
V: TRBV9; J: TRBJ2-7; size: -; D: TRBD1; DNA: TGTGCCAGCAGCGTAGGAGGGGGCATCTCCTACGAGCAGTACTTC; CDR3: CASSVGGGISYEQYF
V: TRBV11-2; J: TRBJ2-7; size: -; D: -; DNA: TGTGCCAGCAGCCCCCGGACAGTTACCTACGAGCAGTACTTC; CDR3: CASSPRTVTYEQYF
V: TRBV5-1; J: TRBJ1-1; size: -; D: TRBD1; DNA: TGCGCCAGCAGCTTGACGACAGGGGCCACTGAAGCTTTCTTT; CDR3: CASSLTTGATEAFF
V: TRBV5-1; J: TRBJ2-7; size: -; D: TRBD1; DNA: TGCGCCAGCAGGTTGGGGGGGACAGGGAGACACAAGCAGTACTTC; CDR3: CASRLGGTGRHKQYF
V: TRBV28; J: TRBJ2-7; size: few; D: -; DNA: TGTGCCAGCAGTTTCGTGCGGGCAGGAAACGAGCAGTACTTC; CDR3: CASSFVRAGNEQYF
V: TRBV11-3; J: TRBJ1-2; size: -; D: -; DNA: TGTGCCAGCAGCTGGTTGCAGGAACAGAACCCCTATGGCTACACCTTC; CDR3: CASSWLQEQNPYGYTF
V: TRBV30; J: TRBJ2-3; size: -; D: TRBD2; DNA: TGTGCCTGTGGGGTAGCGGGGGCGGATACGCAGTATTTT; CDR3: CACGVAGADTQYF
V: TRBV28; J: TRBJ1-5; size: -; D: TRBD1; DNA: TGTGCCAGCAGTCCCCCCCGGGGACAGGGGAAAGGGCAGCCCCAGCATTTT; CDR3: CASSPPRGQGKGQPQHF
V: TRBV11-2; J: TRBJ2-2; size: -; D: TRBD1; DNA: TGTGCCAGCAGTCCTGTTACGCAGGGGGCCCACACCGGGGAGCTGTTTTTT; CDR3: CASSPVTQGAHTGELFF
V: TRBV27; J: TRBJ2-1; size: -; D: TRBD2; DNA: TGTGCCAGCAGGTTAGCGGGGGTCGTCAATGAGCAGTTCTTC; CDR3: CASRLAGVVNEQFF
V: TRBV6-4; J: TRBJ1-1; size: -; D: -; DNA: TGTGCCAGCCGAATCAATGACTTCTTAAACACTGAAGCTTTCTTT; CDR3: CASRINDFLNTEAFF
V: TRBV5-1; J: TRBJ2-7; size: -; D: -; DNA: TGCGCCAGCAGCTTGGATGGGGGCACCTACGAGCAGTACTTC; CDR3: CASSLDGGTYEQYF
V: TRBV5-5; J: TRBJ2-2; size: -; D: -; DNA: TGTGCCAGCAGCCTCCGCAGAGGGGGAAACACCGGGGAGCTGTTTTTT; CDR3: CASSLRRGGNTGELFF
V: TRBV6-6; J: TRBJ1-3; size: -; D: -; DNA: TGTGCCAGCAGTTTGGGCAGTACTGGAAACACCATATATTTT; CDR3: CASSLGSTGNTIYF
V: TRBV5-1; J: TRBJ1-3; size: -; D: -; DNA: TGCGCCAGCAGCCAGGGTTCTGAAAACACCATATATTTT; CDR3: CASSQGSENTIYF
V: TRBV28; J: TRBJ1-1; size: -; D: -; DNA: TGTGCCAGCAGTTTAAACCCAGGGACTGAAGCTTTCTTT; CDR3: CASSLNPGTEAFF
V: TRBV5-4; J: TRBJ2-7; size: -; D: TRBD1; DNA: TGTGCCAGCAGCGACCGGGACAGCTCCTACGAGCAGTACTTC; CDR3: CASSDRDSSYEQYF
V: TRBV4-1; J: TRBJ1-1; size: few; D: TRBD1; DNA: TGCGCCAGCAGCCCGCAGGGGGCTCGTGTGGAAGCTTTCTTT; CDR3: CASSPQGARVEAFF
V: TRBV7-8; J: TRBJ2-2; size: -; D: -; DNA: TGTGCCACTAGCAGTTACAGGGCAACGAACACCGGGGAGCTGTTTTTT; CDR3: CATSSYRATNTGELFF
V: TRBV30; J: TRBJ1-1; size: -; D: -; DNA: TGTGCCTGGTTAATGCGGCGTCCCACGGGTGAAGCTTTCTTT; CDR3: CAWLMRRPTGEAFF
V: TRBV6-6; J: TRBJ1-5; size: -; D: -; DNA: TGTGCCAGCAGATGGACAGACAATCAGCCCCAGCATTTT; CDR3: CASRWTDNQPQHF
V: TRBV28; J: TRBJ2-5; size: few; D: -; DNA: TGTGCCAGCAGTCCCCATTGGCAGCCCAGAGGAGGGGAGACCCAGTACTTC; CDR3: CASSPHWQPRGGETQYF
V: TRBV6-5; J: TRBJ1-1; size: once; D: TRBD1; DNA: TGTGCCAGCAGACAGGACAGGGGGCCCGACACTGAAGCTTTCTTT; CDR3: CASRQDRGPDTEAFF
V: TRBV5-4; J: TRBJ1-3; size: -; D: -; DNA: TGTGCCAGCAGCCCTACAGGGTATGGAAACACCATATATTTT; CDR3: CASSPTGYGNTIYF
V: TRBV6-5; J: TRBJ2-1; size: once; D: TRBD1; DNA: TGTGCCGGCAGTCAAATCGGACAGGCCTACAATGAGCAGTTCTTC; CDR3: CAGSQIGQAYNEQFF
V: TRBV14; J: TRBJ1-1; size: -; D: TRBD1; DNA: TGTGCCAGCAGCCAAGGGAGCACAGGGGGCACTGAAGCTTTCTTT; CDR3: CASSQGSTGGTEAFF
V: TRBV6-5; J: TRBJ2-2; size: few; D: TRBD2; DNA: TGTGCCAGCAGTTACTCTGGGACTAGCCCCGGGGAGCTGTTTTTT; CDR3: CASSYSGTSPGELFF
V: TRBV27; J: TRBJ2-7; size: once; D: -; DNA: TGTGCCAGCAGTTTATCGGGGGGGCCCACCTACGAGCAGTACTTC; CDR3: CASSLSGGPTYEQYF
V: TRBV6-1; J: TRBJ2-1; size: -; D: -; DNA: TGTGCCAGCAGTGAATGGGACATTCCGACATCGGTTGAGCAGTTCTTC; CDR3: CASSEWDIPTSVEQFF
V: TRBV30; J: TRBJ1-5; size: -; D: TRBD1; DNA: TGTGCCTGGAGTGGAAGGGGGCTTGATCAGCCCCAGCATTTT; CDR3: CAWSGRGLDQPQHF
V: TRBV4-1; J: TRBJ2-7; size: -; D: TRBD2; DNA: TGCGCCAGCAGCCAAGTTCGAACAGCGGGGGAGCAGTACTTC; CDR3: CASSQVRTAGEQYF
V: TRBV27; J: TRBJ1-2; size: -; D: TRBD1; DNA: TGTGCCAGCAGTCGAGCGGTAGGGGGCGCGGCCTATGGCTACACCTTC; CDR3: CASSRAVGGAAYGYTF
V: TRBV7-3; J: TRBJ2-7; size: -; D: -; DNA: TGTGCCAGCGGAGGAACGGAACTCTCCTACGAGCAGTACTTC; CDR3: CASGGTELSYEQYF
V: TRBV9; J: TRBJ2-2; size: -; D: -; DNA: TGTGCCAGCAGCGCCTACAGGGACACCGGGGAGCTGTTTTTT; CDR3: CASSAYRDTGELFF
V: TRBV18; J: TRBJ1-2; size: -; D: TRBD1; DNA: TGTGCCAGCTCACCAGGGACAGACTATGGCTACACCTTC; CDR3: CASSPGTDYGYTF
V: TRBV18; J: TRBJ2-1; size: -; D: TRBD1; DNA: TGTGCCAGCTCATCCCGACAGGGGTCATACAATGAGCAGTTCTTC; CDR3: CASSSRQGSYNEQFF